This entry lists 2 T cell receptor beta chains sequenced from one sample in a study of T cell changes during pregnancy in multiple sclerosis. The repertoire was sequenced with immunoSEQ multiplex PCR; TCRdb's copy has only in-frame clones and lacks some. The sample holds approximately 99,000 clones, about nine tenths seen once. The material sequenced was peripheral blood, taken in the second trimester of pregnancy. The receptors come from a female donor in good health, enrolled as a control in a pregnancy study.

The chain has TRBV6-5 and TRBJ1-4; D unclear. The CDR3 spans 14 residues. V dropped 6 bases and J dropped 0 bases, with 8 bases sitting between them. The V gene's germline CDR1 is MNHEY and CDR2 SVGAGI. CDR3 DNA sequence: TGTGCCAGCAGGTCGAGGGCAACTAATGAAAAACTGTTTTTT. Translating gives CASRSRATNEKLFF.

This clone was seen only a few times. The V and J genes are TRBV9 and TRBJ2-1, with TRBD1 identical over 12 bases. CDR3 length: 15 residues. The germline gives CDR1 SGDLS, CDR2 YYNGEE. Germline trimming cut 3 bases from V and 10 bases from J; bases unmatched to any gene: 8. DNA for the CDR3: TGTGCCAGCAGCGCGGGACAGGGGGCATCAAAGGAGCAGTTCTTC. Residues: CASSAGQGASKEQFF. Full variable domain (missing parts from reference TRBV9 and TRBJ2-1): DSGVTQTPKHLITATGQRVTLRCSPRSGDLSVYWYQQSLDQGLQFLIQYYNGEERAKGNILERFSAQQFPDLHSELNLSSLELGDSALYFCASSAGQGASKEQFFGPGTRLTVL.